This T cell receptor beta chain was observed in a study of glioma-infiltrating T cells. Study information: Blood libraries targeted about 4- to 11-fold coverage of 900,000 to 1,000,000 T cells.

The CDR3 sequence is 14 residues long. V dropped 6 bases and J dropped 2; count of bases not matched to a gene: 4. Germline V CDR1 and CDR2: MNHEY, SVGEGT. This clonotype was observed a handful of times. Its target is not known. TCR alpha and beta CDR3 regions were amplified from RNA using iRepertoire nested multiplex PCR. TCRdb fed the multiplex PCR reads into MiXCR, producing one record per CDR3 protein. The table includes 300,000 to 400,000 distinct CDR3 sequences, roughly two fifths detected once. Study-level findings and limits: Very few CDR3 sequences were shared between tissue and blood. Gliomas, especially low-grade, showed above-expected tissue-blood divergence; non-neoplastic patients showed below.

The chain has TRBV6-2 or TRBV6-3 and TRBJ1-5, with 7 bases that match TRBD1. This receptor was taken from a human donor with low-grade glioma or glioblastoma, undergoing nonglioma brain surgery, or in good health (not recorded which). The sequencing input was glioma tissue, nonneoplastic brain tissue, or PBMCs (not recorded which). The CDR3: CASSRQGGNQPQHF. The CDR3 bases are TGTGCCAGCAGCCGACAGGGTGGCAATCAGCCCCAGCATTTT.